These 24 T cell receptor beta chains came from one sample sequenced in a study of T cell changes during pregnancy in multiple sclerosis. Method: immunoSEQ multiplex PCR; TCRdb's copy keeps in-frame clones and lacks some. Among about 60,000 clones listed, about nine tenths were seen once. Sequences were derived from peripheral blood, sampled in the second trimester of pregnancy. The receptor set was obtained from a female donor with multiple sclerosis, enrolled in a pregnancy study.

This clone was detected only once. This chain uses TRBV7-9 with TRBJ2-1; 8 bases line up with TRBD2. Germline CDR1 SEHNR, CDR2 FQNEAQ (reference sequence). This CDR3 has 15 residues. The ends lost 7 bases at V and 4 bases at J; junction bases unmatched: 9. CDR3 sequence reads: CASIAAGGLYNEQFF. CDR3 coding DNA: TGTGCCAGCATAGCTGCGGGGGGTCTTTACAATGAGCAGTTCTTC.

The chain uses TRBV5-5 and TRBJ2-3; perhaps TRBD2 as D (6 bases). In germline, CDR1 is SGHKS, CDR2 YYEKEE (reference sequence). Trimming shortened V by 4 bases and J by 6 bases, and 15 bases separated the two germline ends. The CDR3 totals 14 residues. The CDR3 spells CASSPVVGRDTQYF. CDR3 sequence (DNA): TGTGCCAGCAGCCCCGTGGTAGGGAGGGATACGCAGTATTTT.

The chain couples TRBV7-3 to TRBJ1-1; TRBD1 is a possible D gene (5 bases). Trimming removed 5 bases at V and 5 bases at J, with 21 bases between. The CDR3 loop spans 16 amino acids. CDR1 and CDR2 from the germline V gene are SGHTA and FQGTGA. CDR3 sequence: CASSPGALNRETEAFF. The CDR3 DNA sequence: TGTGCCAGCAGCCCTGGGGCGTTAAATCGTGAGACTGAAGCTTTCTTT.

The genes are TRBV27 and TRBJ1-2; D is uncertain. In germline, CDR1 is MNHEY, CDR2 SMNVEV (reference sequence). The CDR3 length is 15 residues. V was trimmed by 2 bases and J by 4 bases, leaving 14 bases between them. The CDR3 DNA is TGTGCCAGCAGTTTAGTGTTCGCAGGAGGCTATGGCTACACCTTC. It is translated as CASSLVFAGGYGYTF.

This clone was counted a single time. Relative to the germline gene, one junction end is altered; a read error may explain this. The rearrangement uses TRBV7-7 and TRBJ2-7, with D tentatively TRBD2 (5 bases). This CDR3 is built from 13 residues. The germline CDR1 and CDR2 sequences are SSHAT and FNYEAQ (reference sequence). This CDR3 is CASSPDGAYEQYF. The CDR3 nucleotides are TGTGCTAGCAGCCCGGACGGGGCCTACGAGCAGTACTTC.

The V gene is TRBV4-3, the J gene TRBJ1-6; 10 positions agree with TRBD1. This CDR3 has 15 amino acids. The J segment lost 8 bases and the V segment lost 6 bases, leaving 7 bases of the junction unmatched. In germline, CDR1 is LGHNA, CDR2 YSLEER. The chain's CDR3 is CASSLGTGVYSPLHF. In nucleotides, the CDR3 is TGCGCCAGCAGTCTCGGGACAGGGGTTTATTCACCCCTCCACTTT.

The rearrangement links TRBV19 to TRBJ2-1, with a possible D match to TRBD1 (6 bases). Trimming took off 4 bases at V and 9 bases at J, with 19 bases between the two ends. This CDR3 region has 15 residues. The germline gives CDR1 LNHDA, CDR2 SQIVND (reference sequence). CDR3 bases: TGTGCCAGTAGTACCCCAGGGGTTGGAAGAGGTGAGCAGTTCTTC. It yields the protein CASSTPGVGRGEQFF.

This clone was recorded once. The J gene is TRBJ1-4, the V gene TRBV5-1, with a possible D match to TRBD1 (6 bases). There are 15 residues in the CDR3. Trimming stripped 3 bases from V and 4 bases from J, with 13 bases between. Germline CDR1 is SGHRS and CDR2 is YFSETQ. The CDR3 loop is CASSSQGWHNEKLFF. The DNA of the CDR3 is TGCGCCAGCAGCTCCCAGGGGTGGCATAATGAAAAACTGTTTTTT.

The chain links TRBV11-3 to TRBJ1-1, with D unclear. The CDR3 extends over 12 amino acids. Per germline, CDR1 SGHNT and CDR2 YENEEA. V shed 6 bases and J shed 4 bases, with 9 bases lying between them. CDR3 in amino acids: CASSHGGTEAFF. The CDR3 region has the DNA TGTGCCAGCAGTCACGGAGGCACTGAAGCTTTCTTT.

The table lists this clone with a few counts. The chain links TRBV28 to TRBJ1-3; the match to TRBD1 covers 7 bases. Germline V gives CDR1 MDHEN, CDR2 SYDVKM. The J segment lost 4 bases and the V segment lost 8 bases, leaving 14 bases of the junction unmatched. CDR3 length equals 16 residues. In DNA form, the CDR3 reads TGTGCCAGCGTGACGGCTCCGGGACAGAAGGGAAACACCATATATTTT. Its protein product is CASVTAPGQKGNTIYF. Combining the CDR3 with reference TRBV28 and TRBJ1-3 gives the whole variable domain DVKVTQSSRYLVKRTGEKVFLECVQDMDHENMFWYRQDPGLGLRLIYFSYDVKMKEKGDIPEGYSVSREKKERFSLILESASTNQTSMYLCASVTAPGQKGNTIYFGEGSWLTVV.

V usage is TRBV4-2 and J usage is TRBJ2-6; 10 positions agree with TRBD2. Germline V lookup: CDR1 LGHNA, CDR2 YNFKEQ. The CDR3 is made up of 17 amino acids. With 5 bases clipped from V and 0 bases from J, the junction kept 4 bases outside the gene matches. CDR3 region: CASSSSGGGSGANVLTF. The CDR3 DNA reads TGTGCCAGCAGCTCTAGCGGGGGCGGCTCTGGGGCCAACGTCCTGACTTTC.

This chain links TRBV2 with TRBJ2-3; 7 bases line up with TRBD2. The CDR3 contains 14 residues. J gave up 6 bases and V 6 bases, and 9 bases lay outside the gene matches. CDR1 is SNHLY, CDR2 FYNNEI, per germline. In nucleotides, the CDR3 is TGTGCCAGCAGAGGACTAGTGACAGCCGATACGCAGTATTTT. Translated, it gives CASRGLVTADTQYF.

The chain employs TRBV2 and TRBJ1-2; 7 nucleotides agree with TRBD1. CDR1 and CDR2 from the germline V gene are SNHLY and FYNNEI. The CDR3 extends over 15 amino acids. J lost 7 bases, V lost 4 bases, and 12 bases had no gene match. CDR3 in DNA: TGTGCCAGCAGTGGCGGCCACAGGGGAGGAGTTGGCTACACCTTC. It encodes CASSGGHRGGVGYTF. The full variable domain, its missing parts supplied by reference TRBV2 and TRBJ1-2, is EPEVTQTPSHQVTQMGQEVILRCVPISNHLYFYWYRQILGQKVEFLVSFYNNEISEKSEIFDDQFSVERPDGSNFTLKIRSTKLEDSAMYFCASSGGHRGGVGYTFGSGTRLTVV.

The gene calls are TRBV30 and TRBJ2-3; TRBD1 matches at 7 bases. Germline CDR1 reads GTSNPN; CDR2 reads SVGIG (reference sequence). V lost 1 base to trimming and J lost 2 bases; unmatched junction nucleotides: 6. The CDR3 spans 15 residues. The CDR3 DNA reads TGTGCCTGGAGTGCCTGGGACAGCTACACAGATACGCAGTATTTT. Its protein is CAWSAWDSYTDTQYF.

This chain connects TRBV6-5 to TRBJ2-3; 7 bases are a match to TRBD2. Trimming cost V 4 bases and J 4 bases; bases outside gene matches: 5. This CDR3 spans 14 amino acids. CDR1 and CDR2 from the germline V gene are MNHEY and SVGAGI. In nucleotides, the CDR3 is TGTGCCAGCAGTTCAGCGGGGAGCCCAGATACGCAGTATTTT. Its translation: CASSSAGSPDTQYF.

In this sample, this clone turned up once. The rearrangement uses TRBV5-1 and TRBJ2-2; tentative D call: TRBD2 (5 bases). The germline V and J ends were trimmed by 0 bases and 4 bases, with 10 bases remaining between them. CDR1 and CDR2 (germline): SGHRS, YFSETQ. This CDR3 region has 15 residues. This chain's CDR3 is CASSLVGRGTGELFF. The CDR3, as DNA: TGCGCCAGCAGCTTGGTCGGACGGGGCACCGGGGAGCTGTTTTTT.

This chain's CDR3 is CASITGREPNEKLFF. Written as DNA, the CDR3 is TGTGCCAGCATCACTGGCCGGGAACCTAATGAAAAACTGTTTTTT. The chain recombines TRBV12-1 with TRBJ1-4. TRBV12-1 is designated a pseudogene. This CDR3 has 15 residues.

The genes are TRBV4-1 and TRBJ2-7; D is perhaps TRBD2 (6 bases). CDR3 length: 19 residues. Germline V CDR1 and CDR2: MGHRA, YSYEKL. The V end was cut by 0 bases, the J end by 0 bases, with 21 bases between. In nucleotides, the CDR3 is TGCGCCAGCAGCCAAGATAGCCCCCGAGCAGGGAGGAGCTCCTACGAGCAGTACTTC. This translates into CASSQDSPRAGRSSYEQYF.

This rearrangement joins TRBV7-8 to TRBJ1-3, with D possibly matching TRBD1 (6 bases). The CDR3 is 16 amino acids. Trimming pared 7 bases from V and 4 bases from J, leaving 20 bases between. Germline assignment: CDR1 SGHVS and CDR2 FQNEAQ. CDR3 sequence reads: CASIPVPGALGNTIYF. CDR3 DNA: TGTGCCAGCATCCCGGTCCCAGGGGCGCTCGGAAACACCATATATTTT. Using reference TRBV7-8 and TRBJ1-3 for the parts outside the CDR3, the full variable domain is GAGVSQSPRYKVAKRGQDVALRCDPISGHVSLFWYQQALGQGPEFLTYFQNEAQLDKSGLPSDRFFAERPEGSVSTLKIQRTQQEDSAVYLCASIPVPGALGNTIYFGEGSWLTVV.

The chain joins TRBV28 to TRBJ1-2; D not resolved. The CDR3 contains 13 residues. Germline V gives CDR1 MDHEN, CDR2 SYDVKM. V was cut by 1 base and J by 6 bases, with 9 bases left in between. CDR3 residues: CASSLLDGDGYTF. CDR3 sequence (DNA): TGTGCCAGCAGTTTATTAGACGGAGATGGCTACACCTTC.

The V gene is TRBV19, the J gene TRBJ1-1; TRBD1 aligns across 7 bases. With V trimmed by 3 bases and J by 11 bases, 9 bases remained unmatched. The CDR3 is 13 residues long. The germline gives CDR1 LNHDA, CDR2 SQIVND (reference sequence). DNA for the CDR3: TGTGCCAGTAGTATCGAGAGGGGGCAGATGGCTTTCTTT. Translating it yields CASSIERGQMAFF. The full variable domain, rest sourced from reference TRBV19 and TRBJ1-1, is DGGITQSPKYLFRKEGQNVTLSCEQNLNHDAMYWYRQDPGQGLRLIYYSQIVNDFQKGDIAEGYSVSREKKESFPLTVTSAQKNPTAFYLCASSIERGQMAFFGQGTRLTVV.

The rearrangement links TRBV18 to TRBJ2-3; possibly TRBD1 for D (6 bases). Germline CDR1 KGHSH, CDR2 LQKENI. The CDR3 sequence is 15 residues long. V was cut by 9 bases and J by 2 bases, with 18 bases left in between. Written as DNA, the CDR3 is TGTGCCAGTTTCCTAAAGGACAGAAACACAGATACGCAGTATTTT. Amino acid sequence: CASFLKDRNTDTQYF.

The gene calls are TRBV5-1 and TRBJ1-2; no reliable D call. The germline V gene has CDR1 SGHRS and CDR2 YFSETQ. The CDR3 totals 14 residues. The V and J ends lost 1 base and 6 bases respectively, with 13 bases between them. CDR3 region: CASSLTGYTHGYTF. DNA of the CDR3: TGCGCCAGCAGCTTGACGGGGTACACCCATGGCTACACCTTC.

The rearrangement joins TRBV19 to TRBJ1-5; possible D gene TRBD1, 6 bases. The V end was cut by 0 bases, the J end by 7 bases, with 19 bases between. Germline V lookup: CDR1 LNHDA, CDR2 SQIVND (reference sequence). The length of the CDR3 is 17 residues. The CDR3 coding sequence is TGTGCCAGTAGTATAGAAGAAGGGGGGGCGCTTAGGCAGCCCCAGCATTTT. Protein product: CASSIEEGGALRQPQHF.